This TCR beta chain originates from a study of cytomegalovirus exposure and HLA in healthy donors. 60 Vbeta and 13 Jbeta primers were used in PCR. Sequencing used immunoSEQ multiplex PCR; TCRdb keeps in-frame clones, though not all of them. The sample shows 130,000 or so clones, approximately 10% of them seen only once. CDR1 is SGHRS, CDR2 YFSETQ, per germline. Trimming removed 6 bases from V and 4 bases from J, with 10 bases in between. The CDR3 covers 12 residues. Notes on the study in general: In the analysis, some V segments, TRBV6-2 and TRBV6-3 included, were excluded as indistinguishable. What a later analysis reportedly showed was that an Asian-associated ancestry cluster had fewer N-insertions than the roughly 670-donor mean.

Comment on this clone: Its specificity is not known.

Source material: PBMCs. The sequence was obtained from a woman between 40 and 55 years old in good health and CMV-seropositive. The chain recombines TRBV5-1 with TRBJ2-5; D is unclear. CDR3 sequence reads: CASTPGGETQYF. DNA of the CDR3: TGCGCCAGCACCCCCGGTGGAGAGACCCAGTACTTC.